The 17 T cell receptor beta chains reported below all come from one sample, sequenced in a study of CD8 T cells in ankylosing spondylitis. Study conclusions and caveats: Typical of ankylosing spondylitis blood, it appeared, was a TCR beta motif of eight highly homologous variants.

TCRdb re-derived calls from the 5' RACE reads in MiXCR, one entry per CDR3 protein. This repertoire shows approximately 440,000 distinct CDR3 sequences, 17% found once; its top ten account for 0.85% to 1.3%. Their antigens remain unidentified. The sample was blood, either unsorted or a sorted T cell fraction (not recorded which). The receptors shown here come from a male donor with ankylosing spondylitis.

This clonotype was detected only a few times. The rearrangement uses TRBV9 and TRBJ2-1; D is undetermined. CDR1 is SGDLS, CDR2 YYNGEE, per germline. The CDR3 is 13 residues long. Trimming removed 4 bases from V and 7 bases from J, with 12 bases in between. CDR3 region: CASSPSGLNEQFF. For the CDR3, the DNA is TGTGCCAGCAGCCCGAGTGGTCTGAATGAGCAGTTCTTC.

This clonotype was seen more than once but under ten times. The V call is TRBV2, the J call TRBJ2-1, with 9 bases fitting TRBD2. Germline CDR1 is SNHLY and CDR2 is FYNNEI. The J segment lost 0 bases and the V segment lost 6 bases, leaving 12 bases of the junction unmatched. The CDR3 length is 18 residues. The CDR3 is CASRRAGGTVSSYNEQFF. CDR3 nucleotides: TGTGCCAGCAGGCGAGCGGGGGGCACCGTAAGCTCCTACAATGAGCAGTTCTTC. Full variable domain (missing parts from reference TRBV2 and TRBJ2-1): EPEVTQTPSHQVTQMGQEVILRCVPISNHLYFYWYRQILGQKVEFLVSFYNNEISEKSEIFDDQFSVERPDGSNFTLKIRSTKLEDSAMYFCASRRAGGTVSSYNEQFFGPGTRLTVL.

This clonotype appeared many times. The genes are TRBV5-1 and TRBJ2-3, with 7 bases lining up with TRBD1. The CDR3 loop spans 15 amino acids. CDR1 is SGHRS and CDR2 is YFSETQ in the germline V gene. J gave up 1 base and V 1 base, and 3 bases lay outside the gene matches. For the CDR3, the DNA is TGCGCCAGCAGCTTGTTAGGGACAGGCACAGATACGCAGTATTTT. Translated, it gives CASSLLGTGTDTQYF.

The V gene is TRBV29-1, the J gene TRBJ1-3, with a tentative D call TRBD1 (6 bases). The CDR3 loop spans 14 amino acids. V was pared by 6 bases and J by 0 bases, with 12 bases between. The germline V gene has CDR1 SQVTM and CDR2 ANQGSEA. CDR3 amino acids: CSVLQGSSGNTIYF. CDR3 nucleotides: TGCAGCGTCTTGCAGGGGAGCTCTGGAAACACCATATATTTT.

This clonotype occurred a few times. The rearrangement uses TRBV5-1 and TRBJ1-1, with D perhaps TRBD1 (6 bases). The ends were cut back, 3 bases at V and 6 bases at J, with 15 bases in the middle. The CDR3 runs 14 residues. CDR1 is SGHRS and CDR2 is YFSETQ in the germline V gene. CDR3 sequence: CASSSTGRRAEAFF. The DNA of the CDR3 is TGCGCCAGCAGCTCGACAGGTAGACGGGCTGAAGCTTTCTTT. The full variable domain, with the rest looked up from reference TRBV5-1 and TRBJ1-1, is KAGVTQTPRYLIKTRGQQVTLSCSPISGHRSVSWYQQTPGQGLQFLFEYFSETQRNKGNFPGRFSGRQFSNSRSEMNVSTLELGDSALYLCASSSTGRRAEAFFGQGTRLTVV.

This clonotype was observed a handful of times. The rearrangement joins TRBV4-2 to TRBJ2-2; TRBD2 might be the D (7 bases). There are 15 residues in the CDR3. Trimming took off 4 bases at V and 5 bases at J, with 14 bases between the two ends. The germline CDR1 and CDR2 sequences are LGHNA and YNFKEQ. CDR3 in DNA: TGTGCCAGCAGCCTACTGGGGGGGGCGACCGGGGAGCTGTTTTTT. The encoded protein is CASSLLGGATGELFF.

This clonotype was counted a few times. J is TRBJ1-1 and V is TRBV12-3 or TRBV12-4, with D maybe TRBD1 (6 bases). The V end was cut by 4 bases, the J end by 5 bases, with 20 bases between. The CDR3 has 16 amino acids. The CDR3 DNA reads TGTGCCAGCAGTTCTCCTTATCCGGGGGGCCGGACTGAAGCTTTCTTT. It translates to CASSSPYPGGRTEAFF.

This clonotype showed up just a few times. V usage is TRBV29-1 and J usage is TRBJ2-5; D possibly uses TRBD1 or TRBD2 (6 bases each). V was clipped by 7 bases and J by 5 bases, with 17 bases between them. CDR1 SQVTM and CDR2 ANQGSEA come from the germline V gene. The CDR3 sequence is 13 residues long. CDR3 sequence reads: CSAGWGAGETQYF. The DNA for the CDR3 is TGCAGCGCCGGATGGGGGGCCGGTGAGACCCAGTACTTC.

The chain has TRBV20-1 and TRBJ2-7; D gene unclear. Germline CDR1 is DFQATT and CDR2 is SNEGSKA (reference sequence). This CDR3 contains 14 residues. Trimming took off 1 base at V and 1 base at J, with 11 bases between the two ends. CDR3 sequence reads: CSARVGTLSYEQYF. The CDR3 DNA sequence: TGCAGTGCTAGAGTCGGAACACTGTCCTACGAGCAGTACTTC.

The chain links TRBV20-1 to TRBJ2-5, with TRBD2 as a possible D gene (5 bases). Germline loops: CDR1 DFQATT, CDR2 SNEGSKA (reference sequence). This CDR3 has 13 amino acids. Trimming shortened V by 0 bases and J by 5 bases, and 10 bases separated the two germline ends. The CDR3 loop is CSARDWGAETQYF. The CDR3 DNA reads TGCAGTGCTAGAGATTGGGGAGCGGAGACCCAGTACTTC.

This chain joins TRBV15 and TRBJ2-1; TRBD2 matches 8 bases. This CDR3 is built from 16 residues. Germline loops: CDR1 LNHNV, CDR2 YYDKDF (reference sequence). V lost 5 bases and J lost 7; bases outside the gene matches: 13. CDR3 region: CATSGAVGGALNEQFF. The CDR3, as DNA: TGTGCCACCAGCGGGGCCGTCGGGGGGGCCTTGAATGAGCAGTTCTTC. Supplemented by reference TRBV15 and TRBJ2-1, the full variable domain reads DAMVIQNPRYQVTQFGKPVTLSCSQTLNHNVMYWYQQKSSQAPKLLFHYYDKDFNNEADTPDNFQSRRPNTSFCFLDIRSPGLGDTAMYLCATSGAVGGALNEQFFGPGTRLTVL.

This clonotype occurred a few times. The chain employs TRBV5-6 and TRBJ2-4; TRBD1 might be the D (6 bases). Trimming pared 1 base from V and 0 bases from J, leaving 11 bases between. The V gene's germline CDR1 is SGHDT and CDR2 YYEEEE. The CDR3 runs 16 residues. In nucleotides, the CDR3 is TGTGCCAGCAGCTTGCAGGGGACGATAGCCAAAAACATTCAGTACTTC. Protein: CASSLQGTIAKNIQYF. Drawing the rest from reference TRBV5-6 and TRBJ2-4, the complete variable domain is DAGVTQSPTHLIKTRGQQVTLRCSPKSGHDTVSWYQQALGQGPQFIFQYYEEEERQRGNFPDRFSGHQFPNYSSELNVNALLLGDSALYLCASSLQGTIAKNIQYFGAGTRLSVL.

V is TRBV7-3 and J is TRBJ2-2; 7 positions agree with TRBD1. CDR3 length equals 15 residues. Germline V gene sequence: CDR1 SGHTA, CDR2 FQGTGA. J was trimmed by 4 bases and V by 5 bases; bases with no gene match: 7. CDR3 nucleotide sequence: TGTGCCAGCAGCGGACAGGTCGGACGCACCGGGGAGCTGTTTTTT. This encodes CASSGQVGRTGELFF.

The V and J genes are TRBV3-1 and TRBJ2-3, with 13 bases lining up with TRBD2. There are 17 residues in the CDR3. Germline CDR1 LGHDT, CDR2 YNNKEL (reference sequence). Trimming took 4 bases from V and 3 from J; bases not matched to a gene: 7. CDR3 nucleotides: TGTGCCAGCAGCCCCCGGACTAGCGGGGGAGGAACAGATACGCAGTATTTT. As protein: CASSPRTSGGGTDTQYF.

This clonotype has ten or more counts. V gene TRBV7-2 combines with J gene TRBJ1-1; 8 bases map to TRBD1. This CDR3 spans 14 amino acids. CDR1 and CDR2 from the germline V gene are SGHTA and FQGNSA. V dropped 1 base and J dropped 4; count of bases not matched to a gene: 2. The CDR3 DNA reads as TGTGCCAGCAGCTTAGGGACAGGGAGCACTGAAGCTTTCTTT. Protein sequence: CASSLGTGSTEAFF.

This clonotype was observed a few times. The chain links TRBV6-5 to TRBJ1-3; 7 bases agree with TRBD1. CDR3 length equals 14 residues. Unmatched junction bases numbered 4, after V lost 8 bases and J lost 0 bases. Germline loops: CDR1 MNHEY, CDR2 SVGAGI. CDR3: CASGYRGSGNTIYF. As DNA, the CDR3 is TGTGCCAGCGGGTACAGGGGCTCTGGAAACACCATATATTTT.

The chain has TRBV7-3 and TRBJ2-2; TRBD2 aligns across 8 bases. This CDR3 spans 15 amino acids. CDR1 is SGHTA, CDR2 FQGTGA, per germline. After removal of 3 bases from V and 4 bases from J, the junction contained 4 bases not matched to a gene. The CDR3 DNA reads TGTGCCAGCAGCTTCGACGGGAGGGGCACCGGGGAGCTGTTTTTT. This sequence encodes CASSFDGRGTGELFF.